Each of the 25 T cell receptor beta chains below was sequenced from the same sample in a study of OX40 agonist ivuxolimab in advanced cancers. Using immunoSEQ multiplex PCR, the repertoire was profiled, and TCRdb retains in-frame clones only, with some absent. The profile covers about 99,000 clones, with approximately 95% appearing a single time and roughly 2% taken by the ten largest. This material consisted of CD4+ or CD8+ T cells sorted from blood, taken in a trial of the OX40 agonist ivuxolimab. The source of these receptors is an adult with an advanced solid tumor such as melanoma, head and neck, liver or kidney cancer.

The CDR3 reads CASSMELAAYNEQFF. As DNA, the CDR3 is TGTGCCAGTAGTATGGAACTAGCGGCCTACAATGAGCAGTTCTTC. The V and J genes are TRBV19 and TRBJ2-1; 8 nucleotides align to TRBD2. Looked up from germline, CDR1 is LNHDA and CDR2 is SQIVND (reference sequence). The CDR3 sequence is 15 residues long. V shed 3 bases and J 2 bases; nucleotides not matched to a gene: 3.

The genes are TRBV6-4 and TRBJ2-2; D not certain. The CDR3 contains 13 residues. The V gene lost 7 bases and the J gene lost 5 bases, with 11 bases spanning the gap. Germline assignment: CDR1 MRHNA and CDR2 SNTAGT. The DNA of the CDR3 is TGTGCCAGCATCGACCCAATGACCGGGGAGCTGTTTTTT. Protein: CASIDPMTGELFF.

The J gene is TRBJ2-7, the V gene TRBV28, with D unclear. CDR1 MDHEN and CDR2 SYDVKM come from the germline V gene. The CDR3 is 15 amino acids. V was pared by 6 bases and J by 2 bases, with 17 bases between. CDR3 DNA: TGTGCCAGCAGCGAAGTTGAAGAACATACCTACGAGCAGTACTTC. Its translation: CASSEVEEHTYEQYF.

The chain recombines TRBV19 with TRBJ2-7; D gene unclear. Germline V lookup: CDR1 LNHDA, CDR2 SQIVND (reference sequence). V was clipped by 5 bases and J by 0 bases, with 11 bases between them. There are 14 residues in the CDR3. The CDR3 here is CASSGQLSSYEQYF. The CDR3 DNA reads TGTGCCAGTAGTGGGCAGTTGAGCTCCTACGAGCAGTACTTC.

The chain is built from TRBV11-2 and TRBJ2-2, with TRBD2 matching over 13 bases. Germline lookup yields CDR1 SGHAT and CDR2 FQNNGV. The junction had 15 bases not matched to a gene; V was cut back by 5 bases and J by 6 bases. This CDR3 contains 19 residues. This CDR3 reads CASSLTSLLAGGHAGELFF. CDR3 DNA sequence: TGTGCCAGCAGCCTCACAAGCCTACTAGCGGGGGGGCATGCCGGGGAGCTGTTTTTT.

The chain has TRBV28 and TRBJ1-1; D gene unclear. Germline values: CDR1 MDHEN, CDR2 SYDVKM. V lost 10 bases and J 3 bases, leaving 12 bases between the germline ends. This CDR3 comprises 12 residues. The CDR3 coding sequence is TGTGCCACTACCAAGATCGACACTGAAGCTTTCTTT. This sequence encodes CATTKIDTEAFF.

The rearrangement uses TRBV4-2 and TRBJ2-5; 10 bases map to TRBD2. The CDR3 runs 17 residues. Germline V gene lookup returns CDR1 LGHNA and CDR2 YNFKEQ. V shed 0 bases, J shed 1 base, and the junction held 5 bases outside the gene matches. CDR3 residues: CASSQEHPSGGQETQYF. Written as DNA, the CDR3 is TGTGCCAGCAGCCAAGAACACCCTAGCGGGGGCCAAGAGACCCAGTACTTC.

The chain employs TRBV27 and TRBJ2-3, with TRBD2 matching over 12 bases. The germline V gene has CDR1 MNHEY and CDR2 SMNVEV (reference sequence). The CDR3 runs to 16 residues. Trimming cost V 5 bases and J 4 bases; bases outside gene matches: 7. The CDR3 DNA reads as TGTGCCAGCAGTCCTCCTAGCGGGGGGGCCCCAGATACGCAGTATTTT. Protein sequence: CASSPPSGGAPDTQYF.

The chain recombines TRBV27 with TRBJ1-2; D is uncertain. In germline, CDR1 is MNHEY, CDR2 SMNVEV (reference sequence). V lost 6 bases and J 8 bases, leaving 19 bases between the germline ends. This CDR3 is 14 amino acids long. CDR3 sequence (DNA): TGTGCCAGCAGCCCCGCCTTAGACCCGCTAGGCTACACCTTC. Its protein is CASSPALDPLGYTF.

The chain joins TRBV19 to TRBJ2-3; D may be TRBD1 or TRBD2 (5 bases each). There are 15 residues in the CDR3. Germline loops: CDR1 LNHDA, CDR2 SQIVND (reference sequence). The germline V and J ends were trimmed by 5 bases and 6 bases, with 18 bases remaining between them. The CDR3 coding sequence is TGTGCCAGTAGTCCCGGGACCCCCCTTGGGGATACGCAGTATTTT. It translates to CASSPGTPLGDTQYF.

The V and J genes are TRBV28 and TRBJ2-7; a weak D match, TRBD2 (5 bases). Trimming removed 4 bases at V and 3 bases at J, with 13 bases between. The CDR3 contains 14 residues. The V gene's germline CDR1 is MDHEN and CDR2 SYDVKM. In nucleotides, the CDR3 is TGTGCCAGCAGTTGGGCGGGTGAACTCTACGAGCAGTACTTC. This gives the protein CASSWAGELYEQYF.

The chain couples TRBV19 to TRBJ2-1; 8 nucleotides line up with TRBD1. Germline CDR1 is LNHDA and CDR2 is SQIVND (reference sequence). J gave up 4 bases and V 5 bases, and 4 bases lay outside the gene matches. CDR3 length: 14 amino acids. The CDR3 bases are TGTGCCAGTAGTCCAGGACAGGGATACAATGAGCAGTTCTTC. Translation: CASSPGQGYNEQFF.

The V call is TRBV7-9, the J call TRBJ2-1; D possibly corresponds to TRBD1 (6 bases). CDR3 size: 12 residues. V lost 8 bases and J 5 bases, leaving 10 bases between the germline ends. Germline values: CDR1 SEHNR, CDR2 FQNEAQ (reference sequence). The CDR3 DNA is TGTGCCAGCGAACAGGGAAACAATGAGCAGTTCTTC. This codes for CASEQGNNEQFF. Full variable domain (rest looked up from reference TRBV7-9 and TRBJ2-1): DTGVSQNPRHKITKRGQNVTFRCDPISEHNRLYWYRQTLGQGPEFLTYFQNEAQLEKSRLLSDRFSAERPKGSFSTLEIQRTEQGDSAMYLCASEQGNNEQFFGPGTRLTVL.

V is TRBV19 and J is TRBJ2-5, with 7 nucleotides matching TRBD2. After removal of 5 bases from V and 5 bases from J, the junction contained 20 bases not matched to a gene. In germline, CDR1 is LNHDA, CDR2 SQIVND (reference sequence). The CDR3 is made up of 18 amino acids. The CDR3 DNA reads TGTGCCAGTAGTGCCCGACTAGCAGCGGGGAGGGTAAGGGAGACCCAGTACTTC. Encoded protein: CASSARLAAGRVRETQYF.

V is TRBV27 and J is TRBJ2-3; 9 bases agree with TRBD2. Trimming cost V 5 bases and J 6 bases; bases outside gene matches: 3. CDR1 is MNHEY and CDR2 is SMNVEV in the germline V gene (reference sequence). The CDR3 consists of 13 residues. CDR3 protein: CASSNSGSDTQYF. In nucleotides, the CDR3 is TGTGCCAGCAGTAATAGCGGGAGTGATACGCAGTATTTT.

V usage is TRBV13 and J usage is TRBJ2-3; 10 bases line up with TRBD2. CDR1 is PRHDT, CDR2 FYEKMQ, per germline (reference sequence). The ends lost 3 bases at V and 3 bases at J; junction bases unmatched: 6. CDR3 length: 16 amino acids. Here the CDR3 reads CASSFGLADGTDTQYF. The DNA for the CDR3 is TGTGCCAGCAGCTTCGGACTAGCGGATGGGACAGATACGCAGTATTTT.

The gene calls are TRBV19 and TRBJ1-1; D is unclear. Trimming cost V 5 bases and J 3 bases, with 13 bases left between them. The length of the CDR3 is 14 residues. Germline CDR1 is LNHDA and CDR2 is SQIVND (reference sequence). The CDR3: CASSWTSGDTEAFF. In nucleotides, the CDR3 is TGTGCCAGTAGTTGGACCAGCGGAGACACTGAAGCTTTCTTT.

The chain employs TRBV27 and TRBJ2-2; weak D call: TRBD1 (5 bases). Germline V lookup: CDR1 MNHEY, CDR2 SMNVEV (reference sequence). The CDR3 is 13 residues long. Trimming stripped 6 bases from V and 4 bases from J, with 9 bases between. CDR3 sequence (DNA): TGTGCCAGCAGCGACAGTCCCACCGGGGAGCTGTTTTTT. Its translation is CASSDSPTGELFF.

V usage is TRBV4-1 and J usage is TRBJ2-7; D remains ambiguous. Germline values: CDR1 MGHRA, CDR2 YSYEKL. The CDR3 has 16 amino acids. Trimming removed 0 bases at V and 0 bases at J, with 12 bases between. The CDR3 spells CASSQEVFEPSYEQYF. The DNA of the CDR3 is TGCGCCAGCAGCCAAGAGGTGTTTGAGCCCTCCTACGAGCAGTACTTC.

Only one count was recorded for this clone. The genes are TRBV19 and TRBJ2-1; 8 bases are a match to TRBD2. After removal of 5 bases from V and 16 bases from J, the junction contained 16 bases not matched to a gene. The germline V gene has CDR1 LNHDA and CDR2 SQIVND (reference sequence). This CDR3 comprises 14 residues. The CDR3: CASSDLPSGGFGFF. The CDR3 nucleotides read TGTGCCAGTAGTGACCTACCCAGCGGGGGTTTTGGATTCTTC.

This chain connects TRBV4-2 to TRBJ1-2, with a weak D call TRBD1 (5 bases). Germline values: CDR1 LGHNA, CDR2 YNFKEQ. Trimming removed 0 bases at V and 4 bases at J, with 15 bases between. The CDR3 is 16 amino acids. The CDR3 sequence is CASSQDPTGRFYGYTF. The DNA of the CDR3 is TGTGCCAGCAGCCAAGATCCAACAGGTCGATTCTATGGCTACACCTTC.

V is TRBV19 and J is TRBJ1-3; D gene uncertain. V lost 3 bases to trimming and J lost 0 bases, with 6 bases between them. The germline gives CDR1 LNHDA, CDR2 SQIVND (reference sequence). This CDR3 spans 14 amino acids. CDR3 sequence (DNA): TGTGCCAGTAGTATGGGGAGCTCTGGAAACACCATATATTTT. As protein: CASSMGSSGNTIYF. Full variable domain (missing parts from reference TRBV19 and TRBJ1-3): DGGITQSPKYLFRKEGQNVTLSCEQNLNHDAMYWYRQDPGQGLRLIYYSQIVNDFQKGDIAEGYSVSREKKESFPLTVTSAQKNPTAFYLCASSMGSSGNTIYFGEGSWLTVV.

The gene calls are TRBV4-3 and TRBJ2-1; 9 nucleotides agree with TRBD2. The CDR3 is 16 residues long. The V gene's germline CDR1 is LGHNA and CDR2 YSLEER. The V segment lost 0 bases and the J segment 7 bases; nucleotides outside the gene matches: 7. The DNA of the CDR3 is TGCGCCAGCAGCCAAGATAGGGCGGGAGGGTTAAATGAGCAGTTCTTC. Protein: CASSQDRAGGLNEQFF.

This chain links TRBV7-9 with TRBJ1-1; perhaps TRBD1 as D (5 bases). CDR1 and CDR2 from the germline V gene are SEHNR and FQNEAQ (reference sequence). V gave up 3 bases and J gave up 0 bases, with 17 bases separating them. The CDR3 is made up of 17 amino acids. This CDR3 reads CASSFPGTAVVNTEAFF. The CDR3 DNA sequence: TGTGCCAGCAGCTTCCCCGGGACCGCCGTGGTGAACACTGAAGCTTTCTTT.

The chain combines TRBV7-9 with TRBJ1-2; D perhaps matches TRBD1 (6 bases). The V and J ends lost 5 bases and 4 bases respectively, with 11 bases between them. Germline V lookup: CDR1 SEHNR, CDR2 FQNEAQ (reference sequence). This CDR3 region has 13 residues. The CDR3 coding sequence is TGTGCCAGCAGCCCAAAGGACAGCTATGGCTACACCTTC. Translation gives CASSPKDSYGYTF.